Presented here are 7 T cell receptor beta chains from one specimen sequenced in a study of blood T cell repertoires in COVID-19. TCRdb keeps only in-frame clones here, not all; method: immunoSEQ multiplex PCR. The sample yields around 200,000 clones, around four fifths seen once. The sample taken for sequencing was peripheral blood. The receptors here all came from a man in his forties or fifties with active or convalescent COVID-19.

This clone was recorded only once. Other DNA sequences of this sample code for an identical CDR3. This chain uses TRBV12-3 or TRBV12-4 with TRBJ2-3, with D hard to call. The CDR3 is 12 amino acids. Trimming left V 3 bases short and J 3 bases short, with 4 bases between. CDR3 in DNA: TGTGCCAGCAGTTTCGTTACAGATACGCAGTATTTT. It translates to CASSFVTDTQYF.

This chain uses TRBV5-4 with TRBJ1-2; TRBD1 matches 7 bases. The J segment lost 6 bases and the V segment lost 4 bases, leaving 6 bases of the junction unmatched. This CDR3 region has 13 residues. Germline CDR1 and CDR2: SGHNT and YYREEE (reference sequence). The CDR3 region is CASSNTGVDGYTF. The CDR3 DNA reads TGTGCCAGCAGCAATACAGGGGTGGATGGCTACACCTTC.

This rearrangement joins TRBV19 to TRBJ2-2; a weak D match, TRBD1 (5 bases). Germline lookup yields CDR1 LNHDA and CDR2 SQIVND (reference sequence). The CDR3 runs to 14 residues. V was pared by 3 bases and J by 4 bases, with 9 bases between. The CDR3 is CASSIWGGTGELFF. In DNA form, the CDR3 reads TGTGCCAGTAGTATCTGGGGCGGCACCGGGGAGCTGTTTTTT.

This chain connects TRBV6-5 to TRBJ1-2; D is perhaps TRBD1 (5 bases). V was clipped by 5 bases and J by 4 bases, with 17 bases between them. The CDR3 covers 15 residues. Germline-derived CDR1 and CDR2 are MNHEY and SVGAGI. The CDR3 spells CASSHRGAEFYGYTF. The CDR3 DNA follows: TGTGCCAGCAGTCACCGTGGGGCAGAATTCTATGGCTACACCTTC.

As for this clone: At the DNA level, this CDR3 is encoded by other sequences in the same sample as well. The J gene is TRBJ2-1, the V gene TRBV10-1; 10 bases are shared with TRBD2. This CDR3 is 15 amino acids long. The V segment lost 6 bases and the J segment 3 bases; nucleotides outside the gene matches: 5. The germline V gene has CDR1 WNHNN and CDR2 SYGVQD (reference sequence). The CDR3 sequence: CASSAKRGGYNEQFF. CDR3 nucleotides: TGCGCCAGCAGCGCTAAGCGGGGGGGCTACAATGAGCAGTTCTTC.

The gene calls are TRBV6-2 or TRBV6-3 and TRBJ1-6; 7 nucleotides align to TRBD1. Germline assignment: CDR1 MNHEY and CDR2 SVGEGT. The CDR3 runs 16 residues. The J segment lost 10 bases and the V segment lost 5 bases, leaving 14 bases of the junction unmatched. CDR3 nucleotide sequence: TGTGCCAGCAGTCCAACCGTTGACAGGGTGGCCTCACCCCTCCACTTT. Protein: CASSPTVDRVASPLHF.

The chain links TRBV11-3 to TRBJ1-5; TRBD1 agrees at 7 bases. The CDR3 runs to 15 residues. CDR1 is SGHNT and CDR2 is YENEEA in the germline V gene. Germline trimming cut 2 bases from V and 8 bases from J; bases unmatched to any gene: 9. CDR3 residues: CASSLNRGYSKPQHF. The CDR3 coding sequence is TGTGCCAGCAGCTTAAACAGGGGCTATAGTAAGCCCCAGCATTTT. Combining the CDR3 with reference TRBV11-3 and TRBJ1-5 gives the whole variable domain EAGVVQSPRYKIIEKKQPVAFWCNPISGHNTLYWYLQNLGQGPELLIRYENEEAVDDSQLPKDRFSAERLKGVDSTLKIQPAELGDSAVYLCASSLNRGYSKPQHFGDGTRLSIL.